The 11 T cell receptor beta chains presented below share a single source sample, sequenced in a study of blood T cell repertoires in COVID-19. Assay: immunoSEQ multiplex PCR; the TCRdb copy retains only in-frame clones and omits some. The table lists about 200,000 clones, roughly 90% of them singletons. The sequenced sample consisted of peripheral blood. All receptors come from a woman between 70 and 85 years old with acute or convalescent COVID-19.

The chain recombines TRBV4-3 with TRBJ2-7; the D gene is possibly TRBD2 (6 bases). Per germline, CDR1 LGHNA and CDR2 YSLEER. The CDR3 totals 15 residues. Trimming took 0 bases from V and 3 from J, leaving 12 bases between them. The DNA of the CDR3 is TGCGCCAGCAGCCAAGAGTGGCGGGGAAGCTACGAGCAGTACTTC. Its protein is CASSQEWRGSYEQYF.

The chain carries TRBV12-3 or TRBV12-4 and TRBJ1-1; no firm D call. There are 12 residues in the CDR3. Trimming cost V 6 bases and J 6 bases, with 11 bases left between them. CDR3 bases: TGTGCCAGCAGGACCCTACGGGCTGAAGCTTTCTTT. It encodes CASRTLRAEAFF.

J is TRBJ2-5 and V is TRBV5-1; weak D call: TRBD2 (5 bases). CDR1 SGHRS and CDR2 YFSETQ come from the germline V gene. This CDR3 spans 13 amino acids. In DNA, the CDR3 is TGCGCAAGCTCGCCTTCGGGGATGGAGACCCAGTACTTC. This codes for CASSPSGMETQYF.

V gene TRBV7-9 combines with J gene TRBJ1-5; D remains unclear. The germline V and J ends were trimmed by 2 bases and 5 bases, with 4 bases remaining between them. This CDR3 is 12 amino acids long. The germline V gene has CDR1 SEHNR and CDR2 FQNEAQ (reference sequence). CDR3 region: CASSLSYQPQHF. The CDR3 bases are TGTGCCAGCAGCTTATCCTATCAGCCCCAGCATTTT.

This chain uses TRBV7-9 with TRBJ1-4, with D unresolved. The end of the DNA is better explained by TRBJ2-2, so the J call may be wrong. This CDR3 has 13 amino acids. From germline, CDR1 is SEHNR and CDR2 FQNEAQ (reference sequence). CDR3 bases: TGTGCCAGCAGCCCCGGAGCGTCTCGGGAGCTGTTTTTT. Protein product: CASSPGASRELFF.

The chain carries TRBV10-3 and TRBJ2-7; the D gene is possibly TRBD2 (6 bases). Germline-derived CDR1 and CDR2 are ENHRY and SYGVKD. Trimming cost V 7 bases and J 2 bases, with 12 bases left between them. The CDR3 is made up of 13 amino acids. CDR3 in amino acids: CAIKVAEAYEQYF. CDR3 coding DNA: TGTGCCATCAAAGTAGCGGAGGCCTACGAGCAGTACTTC.

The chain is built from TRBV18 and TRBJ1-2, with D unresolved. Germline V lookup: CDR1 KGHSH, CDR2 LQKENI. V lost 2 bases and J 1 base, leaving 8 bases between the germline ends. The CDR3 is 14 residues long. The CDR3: CASSPGSDNYGYTF. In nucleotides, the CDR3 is TGTGCCAGCTCACCAGGTAGCGATAACTATGGCTACACCTTC.

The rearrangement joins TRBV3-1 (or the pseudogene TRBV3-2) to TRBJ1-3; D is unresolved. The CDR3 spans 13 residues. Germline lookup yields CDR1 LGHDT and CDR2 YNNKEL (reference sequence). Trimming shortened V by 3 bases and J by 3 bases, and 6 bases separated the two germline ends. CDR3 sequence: CASSHGNGNTIYF. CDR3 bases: TGTGCCAGCAGCCACGGGAATGGAAACACCATATATTTT.

This chain's CDR3 is CASSPGLAGVYLETQYF. CDR3 sequence (DNA): TGTGCCAGCAGCCCGGGACTAGCGGGAGTTTACTTAGAGACCCAGTACTTC. The chain has TRBV5-6 and TRBJ2-5; TRBD2 aligns across 14 bases. V shed 4 bases and J 4 bases; nucleotides not matched to a gene: 9. This CDR3 region has 17 residues. Germline-derived CDR1 and CDR2 are SGHDT and YYEEEE.

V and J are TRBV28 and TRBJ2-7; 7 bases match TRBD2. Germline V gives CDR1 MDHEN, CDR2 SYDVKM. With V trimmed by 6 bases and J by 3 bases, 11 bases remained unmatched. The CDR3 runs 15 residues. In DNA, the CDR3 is TGTGCCAGCAGCCCCGGGGGGAGCCCGGTCTACGAGCAGTACTTC. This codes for CASSPGGSPVYEQYF.

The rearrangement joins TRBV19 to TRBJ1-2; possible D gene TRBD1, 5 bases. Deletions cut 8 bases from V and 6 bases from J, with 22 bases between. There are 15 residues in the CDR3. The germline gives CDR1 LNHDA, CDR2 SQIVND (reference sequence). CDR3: CASRQRSQGGDGYTF. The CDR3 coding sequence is TGTGCCAGTCGCCAACGATCCCAGGGAGGCGATGGCTACACCTTC.